The 25 T cell receptor beta chains below all came from one sample that was sequenced in a study of blood T cell repertoires in COVID-19. Libraries were prepared by immunoSEQ multiplex PCR; TCRdb keeps only in-frame clonotypes and omits some of them. The top ten clones hold 6.5% to 8% of a sample with tens of thousands of clones, 75% to 85% of them seen once. Sequencing input: peripheral blood. The origin of the receptors is a human donor in a cohort sampled during active COVID-19.

The V gene is TRBV28, the J gene TRBJ2-7; 7 bases fit TRBD1. Per the germline V gene, CDR1 is MDHEN and CDR2 is SYDVKM. This CDR3 region has 13 residues. J lost 4 bases, V lost 4 bases, and 4 bases had no gene match. CDR3 bases: TGTGCCAGCAGTTCCCCGGACAGGTACGAGCAGTACTTC. The encoded protein is CASSSPDRYEQYF.

This chain links TRBV27 with TRBJ2-3; 16 nucleotides match TRBD2. The CDR3 spans 17 residues. J was trimmed by 4 bases and V by 0 bases; bases with no gene match: 1. The germline CDR1 and CDR2 sequences are MNHEY and SMNVEV (reference sequence). In DNA form, the CDR3 reads TGTGCCAGCAGTTTATCGGGACTAGCGGGAGGGGCAGATACGCAGTATTTT. Amino acids: CASSLSGLAGGADTQYF.

This clone showed up just a few times. The genes are TRBV5-6 and TRBJ2-5, with 11 bases aligning to TRBD1. Unmatched junction bases numbered 9, after V lost 4 bases and J lost 4 bases. CDR1 SGHDT and CDR2 YYEEEE come from the germline V gene. This CDR3 is 16 amino acids long. The CDR3 here is CASSVGTGQGVETQYF. DNA for the CDR3: TGTGCCAGCAGCGTAGGGACGGGACAGGGGGTAGAGACCCAGTACTTC.

This chain joins TRBV7-2 and TRBJ1-2; D call uncertain. The CDR3 is 15 amino acids. The germline CDR1 and CDR2 sequences are SGHTA and FQGNSA. V was cut by 1 base and J by 0 bases, with 9 bases left in between. The DNA for the CDR3 is TGTGCCAGCAGCTTAGGCCGCAGTGCTAACTATGGCTACACCTTC. This translates into CASSLGRSANYGYTF.

The rearrangement links TRBV5-1 to TRBJ1-6; TRBD1 might be the D (6 bases). Trimming left V 2 bases short and J 5 bases short, with 11 bases between. Germline assignment: CDR1 SGHRS and CDR2 YFSETQ. CDR3 length equals 15 residues. The CDR3: CASSLSGVNNSPLHF. The CDR3 DNA follows: TGCGCCAGCAGCTTATCAGGGGTTAATAATTCACCCCTCCACTTT.

This sequence joins TRBV6-5 and TRBJ1-5; D is perhaps TRBD1 (5 bases). In germline, CDR1 is MNHEY, CDR2 SVGAGI. This CDR3 has 13 amino acids. Deletions cut 5 bases from V and 6 bases from J, with 11 bases between. The DNA for the CDR3 is TGTGCCAGCAGTCCAGGGTACCCTCAGCCCCAGCATTTT. Translating gives CASSPGYPQPQHF.

The gene calls are TRBV19 and TRBJ2-5, with 7 bases matching TRBD2. There are 11 residues in the CDR3. The trim removed 7 bases at V and 5 bases at J, leaving 1 base unmatched. Per the germline V gene, CDR1 is LNHDA and CDR2 is SQIVND (reference sequence). For the CDR3, the DNA is TGTGCCAGTATGGGGGGGGAGACCCAGTACTTC. It encodes CASMGGETQYF.

The chain combines TRBV6-5 with TRBJ1-2, with no clear D. CDR3 length: 13 amino acids. Germline V gives CDR1 MNHEY, CDR2 SVGAGI. With 1 base removed from V and 4 bases from J, the gap between germline ends came to 7 bases. In nucleotides, the CDR3 is TGTGCCAGCAGTTACTTAGCCAGCTATGGCTACACCTTC. It encodes CASSYLASYGYTF.

V gene TRBV12-3 or TRBV12-4 combines with J gene TRBJ1-1; possible D gene TRBD1, 5 bases. The length of the CDR3 is 13 residues. The ends were cut back, 6 bases at V and 6 bases at J, with 14 bases in the middle. This CDR3 is CASSQQETAEAFF. The CDR3 DNA reads as TGTGCCAGCAGCCAACAGGAAACCGCTGAAGCTTTCTTT.

This clone was counted a single time. V and J are TRBV21-1 and TRBJ2-1; the table's D call, TRBD1, has no DNA check behind it. TRBV21-1 is a listed pseudogene. The CDR3 spans 15 residues. CDR3: CASSKYSLQYNEQFF. CDR3 DNA: TGTGCCAGCAGCAAGTACAGCTTACAATACAATGAGCAGTTCTTC.

The chain uses TRBV4-3 and TRBJ2-1; D is perhaps TRBD2 (5 bases). Germline assignment: CDR1 LGHNA and CDR2 YSLEER. V shed 0 bases and J shed 7 bases, with 16 bases lying between them. The CDR3 consists of 16 residues. The CDR3 DNA reads as TGCGCCAGCAGCCAAGACCGTGTGGCGGGTTCTAATGAGCAGTTCTTC. Translating gives CASSQDRVAGSNEQFF.

The V gene is TRBV7-2, the J gene TRBJ1-5; D might be TRBD1 (5 bases). The CDR3 length is 15 residues. V lost 1 base to trimming and J lost 0 bases, with 7 bases between them. Germline V lookup: CDR1 SGHTA, CDR2 FQGNSA. CDR3 bases: TGTGCCAGCAGCTTAGTAGGGGATAGCAATCAGCCCCAGCATTTT. As protein: CASSLVGDSNQPQHF.

CDR3 bases: TGTGCCAGTTCAGGGGTGATGAACACTGAAGCTTTCTTT. Amino acid sequence: CASSGVMNTEAFF. The V call is TRBV19, the J call TRBJ1-1; possibly TRBD1 for D (6 bases). Germline CDR1 is LNHDA and CDR2 is SQIVND (reference sequence). The CDR3 loop spans 13 amino acids. V lost 8 bases and J lost 0, with 10 bases in between.

The V call is TRBV11-2, the J call TRBJ2-3; 11 positions match TRBD2. This CDR3 comprises 17 residues. Germline assignment: CDR1 SGHAT and CDR2 FQNNGV. Losses at the gene ends were 2 bases for V and 6 bases for J; bases not matched to a gene: 10. The CDR3 here is CASSLPHSGRGRDTQYF. The CDR3 DNA follows: TGTGCCAGCAGCTTACCTCATAGCGGGAGGGGAAGGGATACGCAGTATTTT.

Comments on this clone: The sample contains more than one DNA sequence encoding this CDR3. The J gene is TRBJ2-1, the V gene TRBV5-4, with 7 bases aligning to TRBD2. Per germline, CDR1 SGHNT and CDR2 YYREEE (reference sequence). Trimming removed 3 bases from V and 0 bases from J; junction bases left unmatched: 3. The CDR3 covers 15 residues. The CDR3 nucleotides are TGTGCCAGCAGCTCTAGCGGTAGCTCCTACAATGAGCAGTTCTTC. Amino acid sequence: CASSSSGSSYNEQFF. The full variable domain, with the rest looked up from reference TRBV5-4 and TRBJ2-1, is ETGVTQSPTHLIKTRGQQVTLRCSSQSGHNTVSWYQQALGQGPQFIFQYYREEENGRGNFPPRFSGLQFPNYSSELNVNALELDDSALYLCASSSSGSSYNEQFFGPGTRLTVL.

This clone was counted between two and nine times. This sequence joins TRBV4-1 and TRBJ2-7, with a tentative D call TRBD1 (6 bases). The ends were cut back, 1 base at V and 5 bases at J, with 15 bases in the middle. The CDR3 sequence is 15 residues long. Germline V gene sequence: CDR1 MGHRA, CDR2 YSYEKL. CDR3 loop: CASSQVTQGKNEQYF. CDR3 in DNA: TGCGCCAGCAGCCAAGTAACACAGGGAAAAAACGAGCAGTACTTC.

There are a few counts of this clone. The chain links TRBV6-2 or TRBV6-3 to TRBJ1-2; D not certain. The CDR3 has 12 residues. Germline V CDR1 and CDR2: MNHEY, SVGEGT. V was trimmed by 2 bases and J by 8 bases, leaving 9 bases between them. The CDR3 here is CASSYLQWGYTF. As DNA, the CDR3 is TGTGCCAGCAGTTACCTTCAGTGGGGCTACACCTTC.

The genes are TRBV7-2 and TRBJ2-2; 7 bases are shared with TRBD1. Trimming cost V 5 bases and J 3 bases; bases outside gene matches: 6. The CDR3 contains 15 residues. CDR1 and CDR2 from the germline V gene are SGHTA and FQGNSA. CDR3 protein: CASSVGGWYTGELFF. CDR3 in DNA: TGTGCCAGCAGCGTAGGGGGCTGGTACACCGGGGAGCTGTTTTTT.

The chain employs TRBV7-9 and TRBJ1-1; the D is unclear. The V and J ends lost 5 bases and 4 bases respectively, with 20 bases between them. Germline loops: CDR1 SEHNR, CDR2 FQNEAQ (reference sequence). The CDR3 contains 16 residues. CDR3 nucleotides: TGTGCCAGCAGCCAACACTCTACTCGGGGTCCCACTGAAGCTTTCTTT. It encodes CASSQHSTRGPTEAFF.

This sequence joins TRBV11-2 and TRBJ1-2; D is possibly TRBD1 (5 bases). Germline assignment: CDR1 SGHAT and CDR2 FQNNGV. V lost 4 bases, J lost 0 bases, and 12 bases lay in between. This CDR3 comprises 15 residues. In DNA, the CDR3 is TGTGCCAGCAGCTGGTCGACAGAAGCTAACTATGGCTACACCTTC. It translates to CASSWSTEANYGYTF.

The chain couples TRBV19 to TRBJ2-7; D not resolved. The CDR3 extends over 11 amino acids. Trimming took 5 bases from V and 6 from J, leaving 8 bases between them. Looked up from germline, CDR1 is LNHDA and CDR2 is SQIVND (reference sequence). CDR3 residues: CASSYSGEQYF. CDR3 DNA sequence: TGTGCCAGTAGTTACTCAGGCGAGCAGTACTTC.

This rearrangement joins TRBV2 to TRBJ2-1, with D maybe TRBD2 (6 bases). Trimming pared 2 bases from V and 0 bases from J, leaving 11 bases between. CDR3 length: 16 amino acids. The germline CDR1 and CDR2 sequences are SNHLY and FYNNEI. The CDR3, as DNA: TGTGCCAGCAGTGAAATAGCGGTGAGCTCCTACAATGAGCAGTTCTTC. Its translation: CASSEIAVSSYNEQFF.

This rearrangement joins TRBV7-6 to TRBJ2-7; 12 nucleotides align to TRBD2. With V trimmed by 5 bases and J by 1 base, 12 bases remained unmatched. Germline lookup yields CDR1 SGHVS and CDR2 FNYEAQ. The CDR3 sequence is 18 residues long. CDR3 in DNA: TGTGCCAGCAGCCCAAAGGGACTAGCGGGTATAAATTCCTACGAGCAGTACTTC. Translating it yields CASSPKGLAGINSYEQYF.

DNA for the CDR3: TGTGCCAGCAGCTCTTTGCGGGGAAAGAGTAATTCACCCCTCCACTTT. This codes for CASSSLRGKSNSPLHF. The chain is built from TRBV7-2 and TRBJ1-6; D not resolved. The CDR3 length is 16 residues. The V and J ends lost 4 bases and 6 bases respectively, with 16 bases between them. Looked up from germline, CDR1 is SGHTA and CDR2 is FQGNSA.

The V gene is TRBV11-3, the J gene TRBJ2-2, with TRBD2 matching 7 bases. The V gene's germline CDR1 is SGHNT and CDR2 YENEEA. Germline trimming cut 5 bases from V and 5 bases from J; bases unmatched to any gene: 11. This CDR3 is 16 amino acids long. Here the CDR3 reads CASSLSWGGRTGELFF. The CDR3 region has the DNA TGTGCCAGCAGCCTATCTTGGGGCGGGAGAACCGGGGAGCTGTTTTTT.